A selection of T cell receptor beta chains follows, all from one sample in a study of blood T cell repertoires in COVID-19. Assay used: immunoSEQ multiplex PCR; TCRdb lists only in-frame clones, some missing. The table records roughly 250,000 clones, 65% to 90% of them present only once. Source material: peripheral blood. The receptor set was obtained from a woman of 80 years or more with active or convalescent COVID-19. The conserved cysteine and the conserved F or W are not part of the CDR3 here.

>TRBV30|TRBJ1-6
AWGGGTPNSPLH
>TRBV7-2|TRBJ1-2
ASSWRDSLYGYT
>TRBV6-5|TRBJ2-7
ASSLGGPLYEQY
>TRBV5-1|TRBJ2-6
ASSLWTDFSGANVLT
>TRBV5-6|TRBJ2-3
ASSLASASGRTDTQY
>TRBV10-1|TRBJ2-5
ASSDGTGSETQY
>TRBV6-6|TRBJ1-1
ASASWSGTEAF
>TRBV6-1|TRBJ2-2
ASSEREGGMNTGELF
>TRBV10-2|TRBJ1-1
ASSEFPGQRTEAF
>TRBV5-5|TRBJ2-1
ASSTAAVSSYNEQF
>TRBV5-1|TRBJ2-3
ASSLVGTSGGGADTQY
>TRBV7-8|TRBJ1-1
ASSGTGTGNTEAF
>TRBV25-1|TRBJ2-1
ASSLAGVWNEQF
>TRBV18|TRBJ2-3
ASSPARDQTDTQY
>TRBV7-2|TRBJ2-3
ASSLAGVSTDTQY
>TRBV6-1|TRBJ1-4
ASSERAGYEKLF
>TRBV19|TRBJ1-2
ASSGTGINYGYT
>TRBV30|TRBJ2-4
AWSERFGTEKHIQY
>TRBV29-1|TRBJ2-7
SVELTSGGYEQY
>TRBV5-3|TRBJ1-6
ARRRQGLYSPLH
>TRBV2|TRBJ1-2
ASMDVDRGQNGYT
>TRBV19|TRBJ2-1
ASSIPGYNEQF
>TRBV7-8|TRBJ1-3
ASSLTGGRNTIY
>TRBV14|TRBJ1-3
ASSRQVSGNTIY
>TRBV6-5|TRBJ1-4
ASSYSGQGGEKLF
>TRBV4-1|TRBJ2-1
ASSQVEIAGVQYNEQF
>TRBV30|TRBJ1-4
AWSARQGQEKLF
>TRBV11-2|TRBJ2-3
ASSLGVRREADTQY
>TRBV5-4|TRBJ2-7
ASSLMSNEQY
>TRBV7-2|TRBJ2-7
ASRSDRVSYEQY
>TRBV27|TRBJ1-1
ASSLRTGGNTEAF
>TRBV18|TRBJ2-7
ASSPLSTGTGGVEQY
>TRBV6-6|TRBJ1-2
ASSYSGGGYT
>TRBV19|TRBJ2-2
ASSNRGAPNTGELF
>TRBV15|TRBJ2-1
ATSFLVGGNNEQF
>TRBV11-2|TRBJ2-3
ASSLERVDTQY
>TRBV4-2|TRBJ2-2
ASSQDRAGELF
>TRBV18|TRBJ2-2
ASMGQNTGELF
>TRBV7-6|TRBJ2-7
ASSRDRGPSSYEQY
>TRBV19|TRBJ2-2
ASSSRLAGGSGELF
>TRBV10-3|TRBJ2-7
AVRKGIGYEQY
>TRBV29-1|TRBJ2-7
SGGQGPTAEQY
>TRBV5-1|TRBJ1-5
ASSLTQGGQPQH
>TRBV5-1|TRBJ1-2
ASSLGGGGGGYGYT
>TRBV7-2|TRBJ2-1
ASSLTTDGQGEQF